This entry concerns a single T cell receptor beta chain. Germline V gene lookup returns CDR1 LNHDA and CDR2 SQIVND (reference sequence). CDR3 length equals 15 residues. The ends were cut back, 3 bases at V and 8 bases at J, with 14 bases in the middle. The source of the sample is a study of blood T cell repertoires in COVID-19. Study overall: Acute and convalescent COVID-19 samples came from the United States, Italy and Spain. PBMCs, B-cell-depleted T cells, or T cells provided the cDNA or gDNA that made up the material.

Authors' data handling: Reference gene primer amplification yielded estimated nucleated cell counts. The repertoire was sequenced with immunoSEQ multiplex PCR; TCRdb's copy has only in-frame clones and lacks some. V and J calls and clone size follow that table, whereas D and trimming were derived from the DNA. The sample lists approximately 100,000 clones, just over 90% occurring once. The receptor's source is a man aged 55-75 years with acute or convalescent COVID-19. Material for sequencing was peripheral blood. The V call is TRBV19, the J call TRBJ1-6; D is perhaps TRBD1 (5 bases). CDR3 amino acids: CASSIGREGHSPLHF. As DNA, the CDR3 is TGTGCCAGTAGTATCGGCAGGGAAGGGCATTCACCCCTCCACTTT.